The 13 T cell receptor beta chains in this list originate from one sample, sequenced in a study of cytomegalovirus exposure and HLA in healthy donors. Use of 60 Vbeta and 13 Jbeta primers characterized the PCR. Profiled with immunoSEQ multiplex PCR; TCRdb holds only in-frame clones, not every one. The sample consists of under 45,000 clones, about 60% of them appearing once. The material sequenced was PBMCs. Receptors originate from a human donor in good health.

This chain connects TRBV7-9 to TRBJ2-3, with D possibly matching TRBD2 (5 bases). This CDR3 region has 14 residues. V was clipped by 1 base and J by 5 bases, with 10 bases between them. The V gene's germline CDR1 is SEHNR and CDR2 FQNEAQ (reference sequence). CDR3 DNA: TGTGCCAGCAGCTTAGGCGGGCCTAGAGATACGCAGTATTTT. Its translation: CASSLGGPRDTQYF. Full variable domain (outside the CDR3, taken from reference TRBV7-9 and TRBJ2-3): DTGVSQNPRHKITKRGQNVTFRCDPISEHNRLYWYRQTLGQGPEFLTYFQNEAQLEKSRLLSDRFSAERPKGSFSTLEIQRTEQGDSAMYLCASSLGGPRDTQYFGPGTRLTVL.

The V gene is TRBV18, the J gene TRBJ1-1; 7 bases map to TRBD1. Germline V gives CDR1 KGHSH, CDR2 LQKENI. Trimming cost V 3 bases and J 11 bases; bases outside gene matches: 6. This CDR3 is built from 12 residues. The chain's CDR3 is CASSPEDRVAFF. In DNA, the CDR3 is TGTGCCAGCTCACCTGAAGACAGGGTCGCTTTCTTT. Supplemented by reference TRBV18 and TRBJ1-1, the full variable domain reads NAGVMQNPRHLVRRRGQEARLRCSPMKGHSHVYWYRQLPEEGLKFMVYLQKENIIDESGMPKERFSAEFPKEGPSILRIQQVVRGDSAAYFCASSPEDRVAFFGQGTRLTVV.

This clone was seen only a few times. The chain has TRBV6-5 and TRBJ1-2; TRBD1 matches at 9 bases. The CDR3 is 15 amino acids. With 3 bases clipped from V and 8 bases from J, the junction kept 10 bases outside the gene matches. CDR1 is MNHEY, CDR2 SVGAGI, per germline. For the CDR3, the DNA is TGTGCCAGCAGTTATGGCCCCGGGACAGGGCGCGGCTACACCTTC. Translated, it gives CASSYGPGTGRGYTF.

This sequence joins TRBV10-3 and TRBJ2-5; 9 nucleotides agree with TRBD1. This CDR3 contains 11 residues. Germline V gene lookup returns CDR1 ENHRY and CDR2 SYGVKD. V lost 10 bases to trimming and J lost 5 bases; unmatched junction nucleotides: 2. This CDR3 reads CATGQGETQYF. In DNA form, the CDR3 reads TGTGCCACCGGACAGGGGGAGACCCAGTACTTC.

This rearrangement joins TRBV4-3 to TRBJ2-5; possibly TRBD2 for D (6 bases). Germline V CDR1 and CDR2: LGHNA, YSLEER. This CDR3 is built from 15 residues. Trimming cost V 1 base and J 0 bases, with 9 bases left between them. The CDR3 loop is CASSQGRGYQETQYF. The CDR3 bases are TGCGCCAGCAGCCAAGGTCGGGGGTACCAAGAGACCCAGTACTTC.

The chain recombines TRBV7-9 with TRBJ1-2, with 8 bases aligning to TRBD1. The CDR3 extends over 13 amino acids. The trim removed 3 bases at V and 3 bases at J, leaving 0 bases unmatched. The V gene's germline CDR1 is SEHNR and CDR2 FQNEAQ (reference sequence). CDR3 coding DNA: TGTGCCAGCAGCTTGACAGGGGACTATGGCTACACCTTC. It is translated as CASSLTGDYGYTF.

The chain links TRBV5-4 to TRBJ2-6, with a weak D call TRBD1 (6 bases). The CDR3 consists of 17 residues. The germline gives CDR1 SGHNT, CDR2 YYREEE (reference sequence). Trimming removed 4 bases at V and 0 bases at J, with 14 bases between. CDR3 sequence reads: CASSTGMLLSGANVLTF. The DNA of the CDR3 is TGTGCCAGCAGCACAGGGATGTTGCTCTCTGGGGCCAACGTCCTGACTTTC.

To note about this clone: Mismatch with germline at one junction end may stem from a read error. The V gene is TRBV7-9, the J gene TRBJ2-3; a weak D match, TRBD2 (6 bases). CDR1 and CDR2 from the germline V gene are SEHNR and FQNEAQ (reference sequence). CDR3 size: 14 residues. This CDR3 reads CASSLGGTTDAQYF. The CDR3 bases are TGTGCCAGCAGCTTGGGGGGTACCACAGATGCGCAGTATTTT.

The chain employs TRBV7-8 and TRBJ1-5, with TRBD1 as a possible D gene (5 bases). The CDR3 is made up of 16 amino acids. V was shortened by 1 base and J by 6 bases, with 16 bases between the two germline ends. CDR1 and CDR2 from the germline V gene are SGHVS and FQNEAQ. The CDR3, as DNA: TGTGCCAGCAGCTTAGAACAGCGACAGATTAGTCAGCCCCAGCATTTT. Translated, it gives CASSLEQRQISQPQHF.

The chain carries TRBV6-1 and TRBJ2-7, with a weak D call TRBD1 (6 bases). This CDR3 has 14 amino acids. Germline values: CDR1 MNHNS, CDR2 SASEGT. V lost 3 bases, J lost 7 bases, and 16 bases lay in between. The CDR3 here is CASSDPRQVREQYF. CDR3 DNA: TGTGCCAGCAGTGATCCTCGACAGGTTCGGGAGCAGTACTTC.

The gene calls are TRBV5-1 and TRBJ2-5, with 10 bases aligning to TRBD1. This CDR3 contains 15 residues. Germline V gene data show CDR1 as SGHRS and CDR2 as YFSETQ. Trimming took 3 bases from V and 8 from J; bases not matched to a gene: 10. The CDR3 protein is CASSSRDRGSGTQYF. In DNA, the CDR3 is TGCGCCAGCAGCTCTCGGGACAGGGGATCAGGTACCCAGTACTTC.

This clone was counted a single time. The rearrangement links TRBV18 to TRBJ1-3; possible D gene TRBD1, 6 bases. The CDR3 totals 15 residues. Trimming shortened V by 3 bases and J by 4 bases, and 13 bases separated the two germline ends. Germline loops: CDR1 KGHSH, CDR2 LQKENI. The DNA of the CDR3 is TGTGCCAGCTCACCGTCGACAGGAAAGGGAAACACCATATATTTT. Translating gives CASSPSTGKGNTIYF.

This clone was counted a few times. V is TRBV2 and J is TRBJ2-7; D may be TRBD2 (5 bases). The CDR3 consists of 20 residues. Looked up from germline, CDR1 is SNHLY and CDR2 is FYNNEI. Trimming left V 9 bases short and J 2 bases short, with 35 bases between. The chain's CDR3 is CARIPSGSYVPSPTTYEQYF. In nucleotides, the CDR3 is TGTGCCAGAATTCCATCGGGGTCGTATGTCCCATCTCCAACCACCTACGAGCAGTACTTC.